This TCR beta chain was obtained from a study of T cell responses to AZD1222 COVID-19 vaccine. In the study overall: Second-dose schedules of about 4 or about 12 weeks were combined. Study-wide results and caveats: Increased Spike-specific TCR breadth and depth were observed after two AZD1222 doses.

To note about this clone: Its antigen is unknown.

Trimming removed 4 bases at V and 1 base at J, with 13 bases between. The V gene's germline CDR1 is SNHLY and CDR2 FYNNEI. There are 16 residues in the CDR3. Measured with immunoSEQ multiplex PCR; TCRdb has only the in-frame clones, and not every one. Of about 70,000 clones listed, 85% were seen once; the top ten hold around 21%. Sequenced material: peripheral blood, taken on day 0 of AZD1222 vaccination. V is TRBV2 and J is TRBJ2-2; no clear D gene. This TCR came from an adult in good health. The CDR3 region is CASSGPIFVNTGELFF. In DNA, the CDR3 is TGTGCCAGCAGTGGGCCGATCTTTGTGAACACCGGGGAGCTGTTTTTT.